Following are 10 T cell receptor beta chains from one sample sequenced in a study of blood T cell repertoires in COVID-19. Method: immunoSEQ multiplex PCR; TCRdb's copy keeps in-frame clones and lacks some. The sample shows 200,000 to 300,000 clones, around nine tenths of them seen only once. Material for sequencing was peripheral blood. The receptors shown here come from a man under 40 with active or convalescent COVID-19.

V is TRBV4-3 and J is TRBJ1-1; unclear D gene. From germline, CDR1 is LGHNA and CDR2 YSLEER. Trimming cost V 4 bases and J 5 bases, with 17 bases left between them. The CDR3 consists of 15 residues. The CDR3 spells CASSPVFEGRTEAFF. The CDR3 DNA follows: TGCGCCAGCAGCCCGGTATTTGAGGGCCGAACTGAAGCTTTCTTT.

DNA for the CDR3: TGCGCCAGCAGCCAAGTTAACCAGGGCTTGAACACTGAAGCTTTCTTT. This gives the protein CASSQVNQGLNTEAFF. The chain recombines TRBV4-3 with TRBJ1-1, with D possibly matching TRBD1 (5 bases). This CDR3 is built from 16 residues. Germline V gene sequence: CDR1 LGHNA, CDR2 YSLEER. V was cut by 1 base and J by 0 bases, with 12 bases left in between.

DNA for the CDR3: TGTGCCAGCAGCGCAGACCAACAGGGTCGCGGTGGCTACACCTTC. Translating it yields CASSADQQGRGGYTF. The gene calls are TRBV5-4 and TRBJ1-2; tentatively, D is TRBD1 (6 bases). V gave up 4 bases and J gave up 7 bases, with 20 bases separating them. Germline V gene sequence: CDR1 SGHNT, CDR2 YYREEE (reference sequence). This CDR3 has 15 amino acids.

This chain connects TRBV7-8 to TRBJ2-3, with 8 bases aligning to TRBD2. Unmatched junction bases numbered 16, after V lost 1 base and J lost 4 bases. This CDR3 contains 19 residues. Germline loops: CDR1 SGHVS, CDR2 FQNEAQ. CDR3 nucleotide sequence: TGTGCCAGCAGCTTAGTGGTTCGGCGGACTAGCCACGAGGCAGATACGCAGTATTTT. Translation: CASSLVVRRTSHEADTQYF.

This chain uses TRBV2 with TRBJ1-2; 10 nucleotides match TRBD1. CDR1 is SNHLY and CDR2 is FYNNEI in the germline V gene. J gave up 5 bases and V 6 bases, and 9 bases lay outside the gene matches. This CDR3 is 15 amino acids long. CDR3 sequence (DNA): TGTGCCAGCAGGGACGGGACAGGGGTTACGTATGGCTACACCTTC. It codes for CASRDGTGVTYGYTF.

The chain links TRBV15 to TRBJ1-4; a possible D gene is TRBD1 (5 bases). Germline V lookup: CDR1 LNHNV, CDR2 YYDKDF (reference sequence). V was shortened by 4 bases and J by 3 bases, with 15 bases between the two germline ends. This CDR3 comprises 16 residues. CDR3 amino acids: CATSTGGLRSNEKLFF. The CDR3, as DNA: TGTGCCACCAGCACTGGGGGACTAAGGTCTAATGAAAAACTGTTTTTT.

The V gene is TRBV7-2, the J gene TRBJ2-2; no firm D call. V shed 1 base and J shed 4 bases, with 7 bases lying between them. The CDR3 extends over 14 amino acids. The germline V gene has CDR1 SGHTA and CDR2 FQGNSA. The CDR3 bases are TGTGCCAGCAGCTTAGACAGTCTCACCGGGGAGCTGTTTTTT. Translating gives CASSLDSLTGELFF.

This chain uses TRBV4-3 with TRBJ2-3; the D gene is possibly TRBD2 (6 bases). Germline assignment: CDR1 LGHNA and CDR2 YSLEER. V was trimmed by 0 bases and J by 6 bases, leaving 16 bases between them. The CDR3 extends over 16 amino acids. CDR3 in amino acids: CASSQDYLAATDTQYF. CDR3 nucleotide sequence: TGCGCCAGCAGCCAAGATTATTTAGCGGCTACGGATACGCAGTATTTT.

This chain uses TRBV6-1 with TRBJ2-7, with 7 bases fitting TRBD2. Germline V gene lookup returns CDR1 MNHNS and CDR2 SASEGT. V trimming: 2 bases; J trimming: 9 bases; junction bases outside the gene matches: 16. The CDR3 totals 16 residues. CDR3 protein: CASSEYQGGPSSGQYF. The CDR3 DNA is TGTGCCAGCAGTGAATACCAGGGAGGGCCCTCGAGCGGGCAGTACTTC.

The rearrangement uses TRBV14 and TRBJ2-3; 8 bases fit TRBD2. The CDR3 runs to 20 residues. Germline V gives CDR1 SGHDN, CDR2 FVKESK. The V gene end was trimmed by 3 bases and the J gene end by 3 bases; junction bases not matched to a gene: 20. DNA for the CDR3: TGTGCCAGCAGCCACCCCAGATCTATTAGCGGGACCCCGTGGACAGATACGCAGTATTTT. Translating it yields CASSHPRSISGTPWTDTQYF.